Sequencing of this T cell receptor beta chain was carried out in a study of early T cells in non-severe SARS-CoV-2 infection. Unique molecular identifiers were added to individual cDNA molecules. TCRdb itself ran the 5' RACE reads through MiXCR, one entry per CDR3 protein. The profile shows about 64,000 distinct CDR3 sequences, 13% of them singletons. Study-wide results and limits: VDJdb matching, biased toward anti-spike CD8 responses, missed private and CD4 specificities.

The table lists this clonotype with a few counts. What it binds is unknown. V was pared by 6 bases and J by 1 base, with 10 bases between. Germline CDR1 is MNHEY and CDR2 is SVGEGT. There are 13 residues in the CDR3. The sample consisted of whole blood. This sequence was found in an adult who was a healthcare worker with PCR-confirmed SARS-CoV-2 infection or an uninfected control (not recorded which). The V call is TRBV6-2 or TRBV6-3, the J call TRBJ2-7; possibly TRBD1 for D (6 bases). CDR3 bases: TGTGCCAGCAGAGGACAGACTTCCTACGAGCAGTACTTC. Protein sequence: CASRGQTSYEQYF.